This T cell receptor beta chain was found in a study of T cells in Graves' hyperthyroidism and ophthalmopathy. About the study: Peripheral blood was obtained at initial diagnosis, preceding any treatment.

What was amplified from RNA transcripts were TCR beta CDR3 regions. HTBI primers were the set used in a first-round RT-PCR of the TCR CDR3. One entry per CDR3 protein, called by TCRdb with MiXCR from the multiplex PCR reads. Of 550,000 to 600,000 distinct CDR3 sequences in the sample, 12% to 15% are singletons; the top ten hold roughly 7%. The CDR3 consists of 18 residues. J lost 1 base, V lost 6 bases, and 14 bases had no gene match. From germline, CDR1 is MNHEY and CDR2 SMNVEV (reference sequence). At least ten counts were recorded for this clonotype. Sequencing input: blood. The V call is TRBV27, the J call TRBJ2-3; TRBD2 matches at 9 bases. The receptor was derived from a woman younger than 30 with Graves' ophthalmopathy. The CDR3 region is CASSIRLAEVPGTDTQYF. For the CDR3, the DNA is TGTGCCAGCAGCATTCGACTAGCGGAAGTACCTGGCACAGATACGCAGTATTTT.